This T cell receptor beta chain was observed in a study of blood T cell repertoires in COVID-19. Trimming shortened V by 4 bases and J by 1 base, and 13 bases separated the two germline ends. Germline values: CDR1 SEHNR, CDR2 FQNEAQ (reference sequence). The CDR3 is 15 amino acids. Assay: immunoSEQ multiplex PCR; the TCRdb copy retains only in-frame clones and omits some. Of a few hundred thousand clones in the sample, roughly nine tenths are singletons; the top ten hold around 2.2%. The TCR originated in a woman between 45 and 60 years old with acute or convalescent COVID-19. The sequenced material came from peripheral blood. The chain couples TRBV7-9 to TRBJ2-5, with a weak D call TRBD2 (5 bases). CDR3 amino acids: CASSSLRASQETQYF. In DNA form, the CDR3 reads TGTGCCAGCAGCTCCTTGAGGGCTTCCCAAGAGACCCAGTACTTC.